This T cell receptor (beta chain) was identified during a study of vaccination and CD4 T cells after COVID-19. Study summary: Post-vaccine sampling followed dose two by a median about 69 days (range 14 to 241).

Germline V gene sequence: CDR1 MNHNS, CDR2 SASEGT. The J segment lost 3 bases and the V segment lost 6 bases, leaving 3 bases of the junction unmatched. CDR3 length: 14 residues. The Oncomine TCR Beta short-read assay was what sequenced the DNA obtained from cultured CD4+ T cells. TCRdb ran MiXCR on the PCR reads and lists one entry per CDR3 protein. The sample has about 5,200 distinct CDR3 sequences, roughly 25% seen once. Notes on this clonotype: As yet, its antigen is unknown.

Stated treatment: roughly 10-day PBMC culture with coronavirus spike peptide pools or control peptides (ViraFEST assay). Once peptide pools had expanded antigen-specific T cells, ViraFEST sequenced TCRs. Roughly 1.9 million PBMCs went into each well for culture with approximately 10 IU/ml IL-2 and 7.5 to 10 ug/ml peptide pools. Following a culture period (less than eleven days), negative selection was used to isolate CD4+ T cells. This TCR came from a human donor who had recovered from COVID-19. Sequences were derived from CD4+ T cells from blood, cultured in vitro, sampled after SARS-CoV-2 vaccination. The chain recombines TRBV6-1 with TRBJ2-2; 8 nucleotides line up with TRBD1. This CDR3 is CASSGQGDTGELFF. The CDR3 coding sequence is TGTGCCAGCAGCGGACAGGGTGACACCGGGGAGCTGTTTTTT.